These 22 T cell receptor beta chains share one sample of origin, sequenced in a study of blood T cell repertoires in COVID-19. This table comes from immunoSEQ multiplex PCR, and its TCRdb copy is limited to in-frame clones, with some not included. The table has a few hundred thousand clones, under 85% seen once. Input material: PBMCs or T cells enriched from blood (not recorded which). The receptors here all came from a woman aged 45-65 years who had recovered from COVID-19.

This chain connects TRBV2 to TRBJ1-1, with D possibly TRBD1 on 5 matching bases. Trimming took off 7 bases at V and 7 bases at J, with 13 bases between the two ends. Germline CDR1 reads SNHLY; CDR2 reads FYNNEI. This CDR3 is built from 12 residues. CDR3 in DNA: TGTGCCAGCACCCAGACAGAGAGTGAAGCTTTCTTT. Translated, it gives CASTQTESEAFF.

The chain recombines TRBV2 with TRBJ1-1, with 12 bases that match TRBD1. Trimming at V came to 6 bases and at J to 5 bases, leaving 10 bases not matched to a gene. The CDR3 length is 16 residues. Germline CDR1 and CDR2: SNHLY and FYNNEI. The CDR3 bases are TGTGCCAGCAGCGCTAGGGGACAGGGGGCGGCAACTGAAGCTTTCTTT. Encoded protein: CASSARGQGAATEAFF.

The rearrangement joins TRBV21-1 to TRBJ1-1. TRBV21-1 is a recognized pseudogene. The CDR3 covers 12 residues. The CDR3 region is CASIVEAPEAFF. The CDR3 DNA sequence: TGTGCCAGCATAGTGGAGGCCCCTGAAGCTTTCTTT.

This clone was found a few times. CDR3 loop: CASSVMGNPQETQYF. CDR3 nucleotide sequence: TGTGCCAGCAGCGTGATGGGCAACCCACAAGAGACCCAGTACTTC. The rearrangement joins TRBV9 to TRBJ2-5, with unresolved D. The CDR3 is 15 amino acids. The V end was cut by 2 bases, the J end by 2 bases, with 13 bases between. Germline V gene data show CDR1 as SGDLS and CDR2 as YYNGEE.

This chain uses TRBV9 with TRBJ2-3; a possible D gene is TRBD2 (6 bases). Trimming removed 2 bases from V and 4 bases from J, with 14 bases in between. Germline V gene lookup returns CDR1 SGDLS and CDR2 YYNGEE. This CDR3 has 15 residues. The CDR3 region is CASSVGPWGADTQYF. DNA for the CDR3: TGTGCCAGCAGCGTGGGACCCTGGGGGGCAGATACGCAGTATTTT.

The rearrangement links TRBV19 to TRBJ2-3; D gene unclear. The CDR3 contains 15 residues. From germline, CDR1 is LNHDA and CDR2 SQIVND (reference sequence). Between the trimmed V and J ends, which lost 3 bases and 2 bases, there was a span of 12 bases. The CDR3 DNA reads TGTGCCAGTAGTATCAGCGTCGGATACACAGATACGCAGTATTTT. Its translation is CASSISVGYTDTQYF.

V usage is TRBV19 and J usage is TRBJ1-6; tentative D call: TRBD1 (6 bases). The V gene lost 5 bases and the J gene lost 10 bases, with 21 bases spanning the gap. CDR1 is LNHDA and CDR2 is SQIVND in the germline V gene (reference sequence). The length of the CDR3 is 16 residues. The CDR3: CASSFSYRERTSPLHF. The CDR3 bases are TGTGCCAGTAGTTTTTCCTACAGGGAGCGTACCTCACCCCTCCACTTT.

The V and J genes are TRBV19 and TRBJ1-4; D is undetermined. Germline V gene data show CDR1 as LNHDA and CDR2 as SQIVND (reference sequence). The CDR3 has 14 amino acids. The V end lost 1 base, the J end lost 8 bases, and 11 bases lay between the germline ends. The CDR3 here is CASSIVGVREKLFF. CDR3 coding DNA: TGTGCCAGTAGTATAGTCGGGGTTAGAGAAAAACTGTTTTTT.

This CDR3 reads CASSVGSGSVYGYTF. In nucleotides, the CDR3 is TGTGCCAGCAGCGTAGGTTCAGGCTCCGTTTATGGCTACACCTTC. V is TRBV9 and J is TRBJ1-2; D unclear. Trimming took off 0 bases at V and 5 bases at J, with 14 bases between the two ends. CDR1 SGDLS and CDR2 YYNGEE come from the germline V gene. The CDR3 contains 15 residues.

The CDR3 loop reads CASSVGGTDRGSGNTIYF. CDR3 nucleotide sequence: TGTGCCAGCAGCGTAGGGGGGACAGACAGGGGTTCGGGAAACACCATATATTTT. This chain joins TRBV9 and TRBJ1-3; 8 nucleotides agree with TRBD1. V lost 0 bases, J lost 4 bases, and 12 bases stayed unmatched. CDR1 is SGDLS and CDR2 is YYNGEE in the germline V gene. The CDR3 runs to 18 residues.

The chain has TRBV5-1 and TRBJ1-5; no clear D. This CDR3 has 13 amino acids. Per the germline V gene, CDR1 is SGHRS and CDR2 is YFSETQ. Trimming removed 0 bases from V and 5 bases from J, with 6 bases in between. CDR3 sequence reads: CASSLEADQPQHF. Written as DNA, the CDR3 is TGCGCCAGCAGCTTGGAGGCGGATCAGCCCCAGCATTTT.

J is TRBJ1-6 and V is TRBV12-5, with TRBD1 matching 8 bases. There are 16 residues in the CDR3. The V gene's germline CDR1 is LGHNT and CDR2 FRNRAP. The V segment lost 0 bases and the J segment 9 bases; nucleotides outside the gene matches: 7. The CDR3, as DNA: TGTGCTAGTGGTTTGGTAACACAGGGGGTCAGTTCACCCCTCCACTTT. Translated, it gives CASGLVTQGVSSPLHF. Full variable domain (outside the CDR3, taken from reference TRBV12-5 and TRBJ1-6): DARVTQTPRHKVTEMGQEVTMRCQPILGHNTVFWYRQTMMQGLELLAYFRNRAPLDDSGMPKDRFSAEMPDATLATLKIQPSEPRDSAVYFCASGLVTQGVSSPLHFGNGTRLTVT.

The CDR3 protein is CASSPTRPSNYGYTF. In DNA form, the CDR3 reads TGTGCCAGCAGCCCCACTAGGCCCTCCAACTATGGCTACACCTTC. This chain connects TRBV7-2 to TRBJ1-2; unclear D gene. Germline V gives CDR1 SGHTA, CDR2 FQGNSA. Trimming left V 5 bases short and J 2 bases short, with 15 bases between. The CDR3 extends over 15 amino acids.

The V gene is TRBV30, the J gene TRBJ1-1; perhaps TRBD1 as D (6 bases). Trimming took 0 bases from V and 4 from J, leaving 15 bases between them. In germline, CDR1 is GTSNPN, CDR2 SVGIG (reference sequence). CDR3 length equals 15 residues. CDR3 loop: CAWSVRDKKSTEAFF. The CDR3 DNA follows: TGTGCCTGGAGTGTCCGGGACAAGAAAAGCACTGAAGCTTTCTTT.

The sample holds one count of this clone. V usage is TRBV7-2 and J usage is TRBJ2-5; TRBD2 matches 12 bases. Losses at the gene ends were 5 bases for V and 4 bases for J; bases not matched to a gene: 11. Germline assignment: CDR1 SGHTA and CDR2 FQGNSA. CDR3 length: 17 amino acids. The CDR3: CASSTQALAGGSETQYF. Written as DNA, the CDR3 is TGTGCCAGCAGCACTCAAGCCCTAGCGGGAGGGTCAGAGACCCAGTACTTC. The entire variable domain, with the rest obtained from reference TRBV7-2 and TRBJ2-5, is as follows: GAGVSQSPSNKVTEKGKDVELRCDPISGHTALYWYRQSLGQGLEFLIYFQGNSAPDKSGLPSDRFSAERTGGSVSTLTIQRTQQEDSAVYLCASSTQALAGGSETQYFGPGTRLLVL.

The chain employs TRBV6-5 and TRBJ1-1, with TRBD1 matching 7 bases. J gave up 7 bases and V 6 bases, and 11 bases lay outside the gene matches. There are 14 residues in the CDR3. Per the germline V gene, CDR1 is MNHEY and CDR2 is SVGAGI. CDR3 in amino acids: CASSPTRTGLEAFF. The CDR3 bases are TGTGCCAGCAGCCCAACACGGACAGGCCTTGAAGCTTTCTTT.

V is TRBV21-1 and J is TRBJ1-2; TRBD1 was called by the table and not checked on the DNA. TRBV21-1 is shown as a pseudogene. This CDR3 has 13 amino acids. CDR3 nucleotide sequence: TGTGCCAGCATTGGGACAGGACTCTATGGCTACACCTTC. It yields the protein CASIGTGLYGYTF.

The gene calls are TRBV2 and TRBJ2-1, with 7 bases lining up with TRBD1. The CDR3 consists of 18 residues. Germline lookup yields CDR1 SNHLY and CDR2 FYNNEI. V shed 4 bases, J shed 4 bases, and the junction held 16 bases outside the gene matches. CDR3 sequence (DNA): TGTGCCAGCAGTGGGTCGTACGGAAAGACAGGGCTTTACAATGAGCAGTTCTTC. Its translation: CASSGSYGKTGLYNEQFF.

The chain is built from TRBV18 and TRBJ1-2; TRBD1 matches at 8 bases. The germline V gene has CDR1 KGHSH and CDR2 LQKENI. Trimming at V came to 4 bases and at J to 4 bases, leaving 5 bases not matched to a gene. This CDR3 has 14 amino acids. CDR3 amino acids: CASSQDRVGYGYTF. Here the CDR3 DNA reads TGTGCCAGCTCACAGGACAGGGTCGGCTATGGCTACACCTTC.

This chain connects TRBV28 to TRBJ2-5; TRBD2 matches at 8 bases. The CDR3 loop spans 18 amino acids. V dropped 2 bases and J dropped 5; count of bases not matched to a gene: 16. Per germline, CDR1 MDHEN and CDR2 SYDVKM. The CDR3 here is CASSLMTLHGRAVETQYF. The CDR3 coding sequence is TGTGCCAGCAGTTTAATGACCCTACACGGGAGGGCCGTGGAGACCCAGTACTTC.

V usage is TRBV11-2 and J usage is TRBJ1-1, with D perhaps TRBD1 (6 bases). CDR1 is SGHAT and CDR2 is FQNNGV in the germline V gene. This CDR3 comprises 15 residues. V was shortened by 5 bases and J by 0 bases, with 13 bases between the two germline ends. In DNA, the CDR3 is TGTGCCAGCAGCGATAGGACAGCCATGAACACTGAAGCTTTCTTT. This translates into CASSDRTAMNTEAFF.

This chain links TRBV19 with TRBJ1-4, with D uncertain. Trimming left V 5 bases short and J 6 bases short, with 7 bases between. The germline gives CDR1 LNHDA, CDR2 SQIVND (reference sequence). The CDR3 runs 12 residues. The CDR3 is CASSSRYEKLFF. The CDR3 region has the DNA TGTGCCAGTAGTTCCAGGTATGAAAAACTGTTTTTT.